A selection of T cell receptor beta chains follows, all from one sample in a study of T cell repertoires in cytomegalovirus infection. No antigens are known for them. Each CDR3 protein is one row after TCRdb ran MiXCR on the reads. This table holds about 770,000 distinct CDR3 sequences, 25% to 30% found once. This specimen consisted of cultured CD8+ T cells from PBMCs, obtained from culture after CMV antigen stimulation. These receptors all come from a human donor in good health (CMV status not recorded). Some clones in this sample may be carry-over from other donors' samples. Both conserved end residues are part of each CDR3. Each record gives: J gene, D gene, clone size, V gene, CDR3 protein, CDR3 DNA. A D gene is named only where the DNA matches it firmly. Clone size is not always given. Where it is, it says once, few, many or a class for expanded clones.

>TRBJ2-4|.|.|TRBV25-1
CASIGPTGIQYF
TGTGCCAGCATCGGCCCAACGGGGATTCAGTACTTC
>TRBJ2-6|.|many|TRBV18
CASSRGVSGANVLTF
TGTGCCAGCTCACGGGGAGTCTCTGGGGCCAACGTCCTGACTTTC
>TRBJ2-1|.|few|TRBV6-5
CASSYSADLTHNEQFF
TGTGCCAGCAGTTACTCAGCGGATCTAACTCACAATGAGCAGTTCTTC
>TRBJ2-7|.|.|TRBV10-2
CASSEFRGYEQYF
TGCGCCAGCAGTGAGTTCAGGGGCTACGAGCAGTACTTC
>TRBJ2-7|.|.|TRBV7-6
CASSLGGAYSYEQYF
TGTGCCAGCAGCTTAGGGGGTGCGTACTCCTACGAGCAGTACTTC
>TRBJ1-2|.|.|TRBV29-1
CSVEGGQTANYGYTF
TGCAGCGTTGAAGGTGGGCAGACGGCTAACTATGGCTACACCTTC
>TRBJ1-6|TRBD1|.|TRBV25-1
CASSLGTEKSSYNSPLHF
TGTGCCAGCAGTTTGGGGACAGAGAAAAGCTCCTATAATTCACCCCTCCACTTT
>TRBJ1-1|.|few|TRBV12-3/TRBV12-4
CASTLNENLMNTEAFF
TGTGCCAGCACATTAAATGAAAACCTCATGAACACTGAAGCTTTCTTT
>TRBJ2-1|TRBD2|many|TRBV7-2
CASSVVGTSGYYNEQFF
TGTGCCAGCAGCGTTGTCGGGACTAGCGGGTATTACAATGAGCAGTTCTTC
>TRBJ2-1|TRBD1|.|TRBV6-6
CASSLPGGSDNEQFF
TGTGCCAGCAGTTTACCAGGGGGCTCCGACAATGAGCAGTTCTTC
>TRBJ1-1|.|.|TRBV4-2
CASSPPLQAEAFF
TGTGCCAGCAGCCCCCCTTTACAGGCTGAAGCTTTCTTT